The 2 T cell receptor beta chains reported below all come from one sample, sequenced in a study of blood T cell repertoires in COVID-19. Sequenced by immunoSEQ multiplex PCR; TCRdb stores in-frame clones only, minus some. The table shows around 330,000 clones, with approximately 88% occurring only once. The sequenced sample consisted of peripheral blood. The receptor set was obtained from a woman aged 30 to 39 with COVID-19, enrolled during active disease.

The table lists this clone with a count of one. The J gene is TRBJ1-2, the V gene TRBV10-3; D uncertain. The germline gives CDR1 ENHRY, CDR2 SYGVKD. The CDR3 is 13 amino acids. V dropped 2 bases and J dropped 6 bases, with 10 bases sitting between them. CDR3 in DNA: TGTGCCATCAGTGAGCCGTTGAGGCATGGCTACACCTTC. Translating it yields CAISEPLRHGYTF.

The chain recombines TRBV10-3 with TRBJ2-7, with 8 nucleotides matching TRBD2. The CDR3 sequence is 16 residues long. Germline-derived CDR1 and CDR2 are ENHRY and SYGVKD. Losses at the gene ends were 0 bases for V and 4 bases for J; bases not matched to a gene: 8. The CDR3 DNA reads as TGTGCCATCAGTGAGTCGAGAGGTAGCGGGGATTACGAGCAGTACTTC. Translation gives CAISESRGSGDYEQYF.